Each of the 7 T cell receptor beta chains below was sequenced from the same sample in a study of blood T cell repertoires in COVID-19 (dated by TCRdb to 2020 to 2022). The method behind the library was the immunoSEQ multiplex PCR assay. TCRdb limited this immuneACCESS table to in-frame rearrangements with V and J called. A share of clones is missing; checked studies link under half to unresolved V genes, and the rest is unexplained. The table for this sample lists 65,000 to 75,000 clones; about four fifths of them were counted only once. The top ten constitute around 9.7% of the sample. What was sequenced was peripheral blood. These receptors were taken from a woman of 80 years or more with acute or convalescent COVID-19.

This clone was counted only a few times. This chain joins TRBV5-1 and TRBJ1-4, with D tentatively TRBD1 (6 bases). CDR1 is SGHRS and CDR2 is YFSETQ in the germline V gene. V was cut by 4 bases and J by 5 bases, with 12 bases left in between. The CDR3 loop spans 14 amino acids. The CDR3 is CASSGDISNEKLFF. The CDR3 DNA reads TGCGCCAGCAGCGGGGACATTTCCAATGAAAAACTGTTTTTT.

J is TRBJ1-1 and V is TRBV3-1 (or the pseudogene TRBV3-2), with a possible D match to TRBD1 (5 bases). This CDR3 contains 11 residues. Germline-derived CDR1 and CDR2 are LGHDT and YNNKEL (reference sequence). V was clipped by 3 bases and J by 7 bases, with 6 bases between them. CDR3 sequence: CASSQGGEAFF. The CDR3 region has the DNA TGTGCCAGCAGCCAGGGGGGTGAAGCTTTCTTT.

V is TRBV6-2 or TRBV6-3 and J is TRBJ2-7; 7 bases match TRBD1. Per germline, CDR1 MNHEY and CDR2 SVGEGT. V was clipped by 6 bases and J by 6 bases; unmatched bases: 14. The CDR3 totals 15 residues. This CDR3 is CASSHPNRGMGEQYF. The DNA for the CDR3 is TGTGCCAGCAGCCACCCCAACAGGGGAATGGGCGAGCAGTACTTC.

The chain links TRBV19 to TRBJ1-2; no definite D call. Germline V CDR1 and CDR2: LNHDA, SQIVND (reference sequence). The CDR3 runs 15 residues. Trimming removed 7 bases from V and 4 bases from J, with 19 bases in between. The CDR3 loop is CASMVQAGSGYGYTF. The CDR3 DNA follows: TGTGCCAGTATGGTCCAGGCGGGGTCGGGCTATGGCTACACCTTC.

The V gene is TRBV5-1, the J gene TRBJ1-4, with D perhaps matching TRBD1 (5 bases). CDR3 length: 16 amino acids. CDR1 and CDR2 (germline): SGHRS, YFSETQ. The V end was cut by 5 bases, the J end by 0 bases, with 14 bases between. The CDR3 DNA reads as TGCGCCAGCAGGGGGGGTGTAGATGCAACTAATGAAAAACTGTTTTTT. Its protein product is CASRGGVDATNEKLFF.

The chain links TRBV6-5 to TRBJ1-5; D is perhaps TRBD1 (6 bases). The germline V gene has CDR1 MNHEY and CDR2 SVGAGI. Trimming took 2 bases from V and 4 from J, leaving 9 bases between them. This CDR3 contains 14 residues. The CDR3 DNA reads TGTGCCAGCAGTTACAGGGGGAAAAATCAGCCCCAGCATTTT. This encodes CASSYRGKNQPQHF.

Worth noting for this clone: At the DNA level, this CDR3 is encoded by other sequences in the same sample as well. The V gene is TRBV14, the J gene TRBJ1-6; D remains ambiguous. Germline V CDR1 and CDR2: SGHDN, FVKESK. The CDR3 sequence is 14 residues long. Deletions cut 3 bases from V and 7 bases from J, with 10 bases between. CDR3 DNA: TGTGCCAGCAGCCAGGGGAGGGAGAATTCACCCCTCCACTTT. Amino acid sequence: CASSQGRENSPLHF.